Below are 21 T cell receptor beta chains sequenced from a single sample in a study of T cell clonotyping in hematopoietic cell transplantation (dated by TCRdb to 2020 to 2023). The method was the immunoSEQ multiplex PCR assay. TCRdb obtained this table from immuneACCESS and retained in-frame rearrangements with V and J assigned. These tables miss some clones; where compared with another copy, unresolved V genes account for less than half of the shortfall, and the remainder is unexplained. For this sample there are fewer than 50,000 clones; 65% to 90% appear just once. Of the sample, under 7% falls within the top ten clones. Taken with the paper, the label for time point translates to: recipient sample about 28 days before transplant, after cytoreduction. This specimen was peripheral blood mononuclear cells, taken before stem cell transplant. These TCRs come from a man aged 55 to 70 with biphenotypic leukemia. Some clones in this sample may be carry-over from other donors' samples.

This clone has more than one count but fewer than ten. The chain carries TRBV19 and TRBJ1-1, with 9 positions matching TRBD1. With 4 bases clipped from V and 0 bases from J, the junction kept 0 bases outside the gene matches. The CDR3 is 14 amino acids. Germline-derived CDR1 and CDR2 are LNHDA and SQIVND (reference sequence). CDR3 DNA sequence: TGTGCCAGTAGTAGGGACAGGGTGAACACTGAAGCTTTCTTT. As protein: CASSRDRVNTEAFF.

The CDR3 reads CASAPGQGSGPQHF. The CDR3, as DNA: TGTGCCAGCGCTCCCGGACAGGGTAGCGGACCCCAGCATTTT. The rearrangement uses TRBV27 and TRBJ1-5; the match to TRBD1 covers 8 bases. The CDR3 length is 14 residues. With 8 bases clipped from V and 10 bases from J, the junction kept 13 bases outside the gene matches. Looked up from germline, CDR1 is MNHEY and CDR2 is SMNVEV (reference sequence).

The chain carries TRBV2 and TRBJ1-1; TRBD1 might be the D (6 bases). The CDR3 sequence is 14 residues long. Trimming shortened V by 4 bases and J by 6 bases, and 15 bases separated the two germline ends. Germline loops: CDR1 SNHLY, CDR2 FYNNEI. In DNA form, the CDR3 reads TGTGCCAGCAGTGTGGGGGCCTCGATCCCTGAAGCTTTCTTT. This codes for CASSVGASIPEAFF.

The chain uses TRBV7-2 and TRBJ1-5; a possible D gene is TRBD1 (6 bases). The ends were cut back, 6 bases at V and 7 bases at J, with 16 bases in the middle. The CDR3 spans 14 residues. Germline CDR1 reads SGHTA; CDR2 reads FQGNSA. The CDR3 bases are TGTGCCAGCAGTACAGGGTTTACGGGCCAGCCCCAGCATTTT. It codes for CASSTGFTGQPQHF. Drawing the rest from reference TRBV7-2 and TRBJ1-5, the complete variable domain is GAGVSQSPSNKVTEKGKDVELRCDPISGHTALYWYRQSLGQGLEFLIYFQGNSAPDKSGLPSDRFSAERTGGSVSTLTIQRTQQEDSAVYLCASSTGFTGQPQHFGDGTRLSIL.

The chain's CDR3 is CASSPWDLSSSYNEQFF. In DNA, the CDR3 is TGTGCCAGCAGTCCCTGGGACCTAAGCAGCTCCTACAATGAGCAGTTCTTC. This sequence joins TRBV28 and TRBJ2-1; tentatively, D is TRBD1 or TRBD2 (5 bases each). Germline values: CDR1 MDHEN, CDR2 SYDVKM. V was shortened by 5 bases and J by 0 bases, with 17 bases between the two germline ends. The CDR3 covers 17 residues. Combining the CDR3 with reference TRBV28 and TRBJ2-1 gives the whole variable domain DVKVTQSSRYLVKRTGEKVFLECVQDMDHENMFWYRQDPGLGLRLIYFSYDVKMKEKGDIPEGYSVSREKKERFSLILESASTNQTSMYLCASSPWDLSSSYNEQFFGPGTRLTVL.

The chain uses TRBV30 and TRBJ1-1; possible D gene TRBD1, 6 bases. Germline loops: CDR1 GTSNPN, CDR2 SVGIG (reference sequence). V was pared by 0 bases and J by 8 bases, with 13 bases between. The CDR3 runs to 13 residues. The CDR3 DNA follows: TGTGCCTGGAGTGTGTTTGGGCAGGGGGAAGCTTTCTTT. Its protein product is CAWSVFGQGEAFF.

This chain links TRBV6-4 with TRBJ2-2, with D possibly TRBD2 on 5 matching bases. The CDR3 contains 13 residues. V was pared by 5 bases and J by 5 bases, with 9 bases between. The germline CDR1 and CDR2 sequences are MRHNA and SNTAGT. As DNA, the CDR3 is TGTGCCAGCAGTTTGAGCGGTACCGGGGAGCTGTTTTTT. Protein sequence: CASSLSGTGELFF.

The genes are TRBV14 and TRBJ2-7, with D unresolved. V lost 4 bases and J 4 bases, leaving 8 bases between the germline ends. From germline, CDR1 is SGHDN and CDR2 FVKESK. This CDR3 is 12 amino acids long. Here the CDR3 reads CASSRTVYEQYF. CDR3 DNA sequence: TGTGCCAGCAGCCGAACAGTTTACGAGCAGTACTTC.

This clone was picked up one time. CDR3 sequence reads: CASSLAPNTEAFF. The DNA of the CDR3 is TGTGCCAGCAGCTTGGCCCCGAACACTGAAGCTTTCTTT. The chain is built from TRBV7-3 and TRBJ1-1, with D unclear. Trimming left V 3 bases short and J 1 base short, with 6 bases between. This CDR3 contains 13 residues. CDR1 is SGHTA, CDR2 FQGTGA, per germline.

This chain links TRBV5-7 with TRBJ2-5; TRBD1 agrees at 8 bases. TRBV5-7 is assigned to the ORF class and has an uncertain function. The length of the CDR3 is 15 residues. Germline trimming cut 1 base from V and 2 bases from J; bases unmatched to any gene: 4. CDR3 sequence: CASSLQGAVQETQYF. The CDR3 DNA sequence: TGTGCCAGCAGCTTGCAGGGGGCGGTGCAAGAGACCCAGTACTTC.

The rearrangement links TRBV18 to TRBJ2-1; D call uncertain. The V gene lost 3 bases and the J gene lost 6 bases, with 9 bases spanning the gap. There are 13 residues in the CDR3. Germline CDR1 is KGHSH and CDR2 is LQKENI. The CDR3 loop is CASSPLRVNEQFF. In DNA, the CDR3 is TGTGCCAGCTCACCCCTAAGAGTCAATGAGCAGTTCTTC. The full variable domain, in which reference TRBV18 and TRBJ2-1 provide the parts outside the CDR3, is NAGVMQNPRHLVRRRGQEARLRCSPMKGHSHVYWYRQLPEEGLKFMVYLQKENIIDESGMPKERFSAEFPKEGPSILRIQQVVRGDSAAYFCASSPLRVNEQFFGPGTRLTVL.

V gene TRBV7-9 combines with J gene TRBJ2-7; D uncertain. Germline CDR1 reads SEHNR; CDR2 reads FQNEAQ (reference sequence). The V end lost 1 base, the J end lost 3 bases, and 13 bases lay between the germline ends. The CDR3 spans 15 residues. The CDR3 coding sequence is TGTGCCAGCAGCTTAGGTAGTGGAGTCCTCTACGAGCAGTACTTC. Protein: CASSLGSGVLYEQYF.

J is TRBJ2-1 and V is TRBV4-2, with D possibly being TRBD1 (7 bases). V was pared by 2 bases and J by 8 bases, with 16 bases between. This CDR3 is built from 15 residues. The germline V gene encodes CDR1 LGHNA and CDR2 YNFKEQ. Written as DNA, the CDR3 is TGTGCCAGCAGCCAAATCAGACAGGGAGGCGATGAGCAGTTCTTC. Amino acids: CASSQIRQGGDEQFF.

The chain recombines TRBV2 with TRBJ1-1; the D is unclear. The CDR3 has 16 amino acids. Per germline, CDR1 SNHLY and CDR2 FYNNEI. The germline V and J ends were trimmed by 3 bases and 1 base, with 15 bases remaining between them. As DNA, the CDR3 is TGTGCCAGCAGTGACCCCCGTGGCTGGGCGAACACTGAAGCTTTCTTT. Amino acid sequence: CASSDPRGWANTEAFF.

The chain couples TRBV11-2 to TRBJ2-2; a weak D match, TRBD1 (5 bases). CDR3 length: 14 residues. Looked up from germline, CDR1 is SGHAT and CDR2 is FQNNGV. V lost 10 bases and J 5 bases, leaving 17 bases between the germline ends. The CDR3 nucleotides are TGTGCCACCGACGGAGTTAGGGGTACCGGGGAGCTGTTTTTT. Its translation is CATDGVRGTGELFF.

The rearrangement links TRBV11-2 to TRBJ2-7; TRBD2 aligns across 9 bases. V gave up 5 bases and J gave up 2 bases; unmatched junction bases: 7. The CDR3 spans 15 residues. CDR1 and CDR2 from the germline V gene are SGHAT and FQNNGV. The CDR3 DNA is TGTGCCAGCAGCAAACTTATAGCGGGGGCCTACGAGCAGTACTTC. The encoded protein is CASSKLIAGAYEQYF.

V usage is TRBV9 and J usage is TRBJ2-2; D might be TRBD1 (6 bases). Germline V gene data show CDR1 as SGDLS and CDR2 as YYNGEE. This CDR3 region has 15 residues. V lost 3 bases and J lost 1, with 10 bases in between. The CDR3 loop reads CASSAPRGNTGELFF. CDR3 sequence (DNA): TGTGCCAGCAGCGCCCCCAGGGGGAACACCGGGGAGCTGTTTTTT.

This clone turned up a few times. For the CDR3, the DNA is TGTGCCAGCAGTTACTCGACAAAGCAGTACTTC. Translating gives CASSYSTKQYF. The chain employs TRBV6-5 and TRBJ2-7; D remains ambiguous. Germline-derived CDR1 and CDR2 are MNHEY and SVGAGI. The CDR3 sequence is 11 residues long. V shed 0 bases and J shed 8 bases, with 5 bases lying between them.

This chain joins TRBV7-9 and TRBJ1-5; TRBD1 is a possible D gene (5 bases). Trimming removed 4 bases at V and 2 bases at J, with 18 bases between. The CDR3 runs 17 residues. Germline CDR1 reads SEHNR; CDR2 reads FQNEAQ (reference sequence). The CDR3 is CASSYRQGSGGNQPQHF. CDR3 nucleotide sequence: TGTGCCAGCAGCTACAGGCAGGGCTCGGGGGGCAATCAGCCCCAGCATTTT.

This clone is a singleton in its sample. V gene TRBV30 combines with J gene TRBJ1-1; tentatively, D is TRBD1 (6 bases). Trimming cost V 5 bases and J 3 bases, with 16 bases left between them. Germline V gene sequence: CDR1 GTSNPN, CDR2 SVGIG (reference sequence). The CDR3 is 14 residues long. The CDR3 nucleotides read TGTGCCTGGTCAGCCAGGGGTTTCGACACTGAAGCTTTCTTT. This codes for CAWSARGFDTEAFF.

This clone was found a few times. The chain combines TRBV27 with TRBJ2-7; D is perhaps TRBD2 (5 bases). Germline V gives CDR1 MNHEY, CDR2 SMNVEV (reference sequence). V was pared by 3 bases and J by 6 bases, with 12 bases between. The CDR3 is made up of 13 amino acids. The DNA of the CDR3 is TGTGCCAGCAGTTTCGGGGTGGCGGGCGAGCAGTACTTC. This gives the protein CASSFGVAGEQYF.